Shown below are 16 T cell receptor beta chains from a single sample sequenced in a study of blood T cell repertoires in COVID-19. Assay used: immunoSEQ multiplex PCR; TCRdb lists only in-frame clones, some missing. The sample yields almost 350,000 clones, 89% seen once. The material sequenced was peripheral blood. These receptor sequences come from a woman aged 55 to 70 with COVID-19, enrolled during active disease.

The chain couples TRBV5-1 to TRBJ2-1; D might be TRBD2 (7 bases). Germline V gene lookup returns CDR1 SGHRS and CDR2 YFSETQ. The CDR3 totals 14 residues. Trimming shortened V by 7 bases and J by 0 bases, and 11 bases separated the two germline ends. The CDR3, as DNA: TGCGCCAGCTCGGGGGGCTACTCCTACAATGAGCAGTTCTTC. This translates into CASSGGYSYNEQFF.

The rearrangement links TRBV2 to TRBJ2-5; perhaps TRBD1 as D (6 bases). The germline V and J ends were trimmed by 6 bases and 3 bases, with 14 bases remaining between them. Germline V gives CDR1 SNHLY, CDR2 FYNNEI. This CDR3 has 14 residues. CDR3 loop: CASRVGTGKETQYF. CDR3 nucleotide sequence: TGTGCCAGCAGGGTGGGAACAGGGAAAGAGACCCAGTACTTC. Full variable domain (rest looked up from reference TRBV2 and TRBJ2-5): EPEVTQTPSHQVTQMGQEVILRCVPISNHLYFYWYRQILGQKVEFLVSFYNNEISEKSEIFDDQFSVERPDGSNFTLKIRSTKLEDSAMYFCASRVGTGKETQYFGPGTRLLVL.

The CDR3 protein is CASSSDRGAGSPLHF. CDR3 bases: TGTGCCAGCAGCTCGGACAGGGGCGCAGGTTCACCCCTCCACTTT. V is TRBV7-9 and J is TRBJ1-6, with 9 bases lining up with TRBD1. This CDR3 is 15 amino acids long. The V gene's germline CDR1 is SEHNR and CDR2 FQNEAQ (reference sequence). With V trimmed by 4 bases and J by 9 bases, 7 bases remained unmatched. The full variable domain, its missing parts supplied by reference TRBV7-9 and TRBJ1-6, is DTGVSQNPRHKITKRGQNVTFRCDPISEHNRLYWYRQTLGQGPEFLTYFQNEAQLEKSRLLSDRFSAERPKGSFSTLEIQRTEQGDSAMYLCASSSDRGAGSPLHFGNGTRLTVT.

The genes are TRBV5-1 and TRBJ2-7; D unclear. The V gene lost 2 bases and the J gene lost 6 bases, with 6 bases spanning the gap. The germline V gene has CDR1 SGHRS and CDR2 YFSETQ. This CDR3 spans 11 amino acids. CDR3 sequence reads: CASSFSSEQYF. The DNA of the CDR3 is TGCGCCAGCAGCTTCTCTTCCGAGCAGTACTTC.

This CDR3 is CASSSGQGILSGGYTF. The DNA for the CDR3 is TGTGCCAGCAGCTCGGGACAGGGGATCCTCTCCGGGGGCTACACCTTC. The chain carries TRBV7-2 and TRBJ1-2, with 10 bases identical to TRBD1. There are 16 residues in the CDR3. J was trimmed by 8 bases and V by 4 bases; bases with no gene match: 13. Germline V lookup: CDR1 SGHTA, CDR2 FQGNSA. Full variable domain (missing parts from reference TRBV7-2 and TRBJ1-2): GAGVSQSPSNKVTEKGKDVELRCDPISGHTALYWYRQSLGQGLEFLIYFQGNSAPDKSGLPSDRFSAERTGGSVSTLTIQRTQQEDSAVYLCASSSGQGILSGGYTFGSGTRLTVV.

This clone has only one observation. V and J are TRBV9 and TRBJ2-1; D gene uncertain. Trimming took off 4 bases at V and 3 bases at J, with 17 bases between the two ends. The CDR3 is 16 residues long. Germline CDR1 reads SGDLS; CDR2 reads YYNGEE. The CDR3 region has the DNA TGTGCCAGCAGCCTCACCTCAGGTATGGTCTACAATGAGCAGTTCTTC. Translated: CASSLTSGMVYNEQFF.

CDR3 nucleotide sequence: TGTGCCAGCACCCTAGCGGGGGAGCAGTACTTC. The encoded protein is CASTLAGEQYF. The chain is built from TRBV25-1 and TRBJ2-7; 9 nucleotides line up with TRBD2. The CDR3 extends over 11 amino acids. J was trimmed by 7 bases and V by 7 bases; bases with no gene match: 2. Germline CDR1 and CDR2: MGHDK and SYGVNS.

This chain uses TRBV7-3 with TRBJ1-1; D unresolved. Between the trimmed V and J ends, which lost 2 bases and 3 bases, there was a span of 13 bases. The CDR3 extends over 15 amino acids. Per germline, CDR1 SGHTA and CDR2 FQGTGA. DNA for the CDR3: TGTGCCAGCAGCTTAGCGGGCAGGAGCTACACTGAAGCTTTCTTT. Translating it yields CASSLAGRSYTEAFF.

The CDR3 DNA sequence: TGTGCCAGCAGCTCCGTAGCGGGGGCTTACAATGAGCAGTTCTTC. It translates to CASSSVAGAYNEQFF. This sequence joins TRBV7-3 and TRBJ2-1; 9 bases line up with TRBD2. Germline V gives CDR1 SGHTA, CDR2 FQGTGA. The CDR3 is made up of 15 amino acids. With V trimmed by 4 bases and J by 4 bases, 5 bases remained unmatched.

The chain carries TRBV27 and TRBJ2-1; TRBD2 matches at 12 bases. CDR1 MNHEY and CDR2 SMNVEV come from the germline V gene (reference sequence). This CDR3 has 17 amino acids. The V and J ends lost 4 bases and 3 bases, in that order; junction bases with no gene match: 7. CDR3 in DNA: TGTGCCAGCAGTTCCCCCAGGACTAGCGGGAACTACAATGAGCAGTTCTTC. This translates into CASSSPRTSGNYNEQFF.

The chain uses TRBV10-3 and TRBJ2-1; 9 bases fit TRBD2. This CDR3 region has 17 residues. Unmatched junction bases numbered 15, after V lost 5 bases and J lost 7 bases. The germline V gene has CDR1 ENHRY and CDR2 SYGVKD. The CDR3, as DNA: TGTGCCATCAGTCCAGCCGACTGGCGGGGGGGCCGGAATGAGCAGTTCTTC. It specifies CAISPADWRGGRNEQFF.

The chain uses TRBV5-1 and TRBJ1-2; weak D call: TRBD1 (6 bases). The CDR3 totals 15 residues. The V end lost 5 bases, the J end lost 0 bases, and 14 bases lay between the germline ends. Germline CDR1 and CDR2: SGHRS and YFSETQ. CDR3 nucleotide sequence: TGCGCCAGCAGGAATCAGGGGTCAGCTAACTATGGCTACACCTTC. It specifies CASRNQGSANYGYTF.

This clone was observed a few times. V gene TRBV10-3 combines with J gene TRBJ2-3; D is perhaps TRBD2 (5 bases). CDR1 is ENHRY, CDR2 SYGVKD, per germline. The V and J ends lost 11 bases and 10 bases respectively, with 19 bases between them. This CDR3 is built from 12 residues. CDR3 residues: CAASTGSKSQYF. The CDR3 bases are TGTGCCGCTAGCACCGGGTCCAAGTCGCAGTATTTT.

This chain connects TRBV5-8 to TRBJ2-3, with D tentatively TRBD2 (5 bases). There are 15 residues in the CDR3. The germline V gene has CDR1 SGHTS and CDR2 YDEGEE. V dropped 4 bases and J dropped 0 bases, with 12 bases sitting between them. CDR3 sequence (DNA): TGTGCCAGCAGCCGAATTGGGGAGAGCACAGATACGCAGTATTTT. Protein: CASSRIGESTDTQYF. Full variable domain (missing parts from reference TRBV5-8 and TRBJ2-3): EAGVTQSPTHLIKTRGQQATLRCSPISGHTSVYWYQQALGLGLQFLLWYDEGEERNRGNFPPRFSGRQFPNYSSELNVNALELEDSALYLCASSRIGESTDTQYFGPGTRLTVL.

This rearrangement joins TRBV2 to TRBJ2-3; TRBD1 matches at 9 bases. Germline loops: CDR1 SNHLY, CDR2 FYNNEI. V lost 5 bases and J lost 2; bases outside the gene matches: 5. The CDR3 is 15 residues long. CDR3: CASSSGTGYTDTQYF. For the CDR3, the DNA is TGTGCCAGCAGTTCCGGGACAGGGTACACAGATACGCAGTATTTT.

V usage is TRBV6-1 and J usage is TRBJ1-1, with D possibly TRBD1 on 6 matching bases. The V and J ends lost 0 bases and 7 bases respectively, with 9 bases between them. CDR3 size: 13 residues. The germline V gene encodes CDR1 MNHNS and CDR2 SASEGT. CDR3 nucleotide sequence: TGTGCCAGCAGTGAAGCAGGGGGAGTTGAAGCTTTCTTT. Translated: CASSEAGGVEAFF.